These T cell receptor beta chains were read from a single sample in a study of OX40 agonist ivuxolimab in advanced cancers. Profiled with immunoSEQ multiplex PCR; TCRdb holds only in-frame clones, not every one. The sample has 45,000 or so clones, around nine tenths seen once. Material: CD4+ or CD8+ T cells sorted from blood, obtained in a trial of the OX40 agonist ivuxolimab. The receptors originated from an adult with an advanced solid tumor such as melanoma, head and neck, liver or kidney cancer. Each CDR3 is given with its conserved first and last residue. The D gene is left open where the match is weak. Only some rows state a clone size, as once, few, many or a class for expanded clones.

cdr3_aa	cdr3_nt	d_call	j_call	clone_size	v_call
CASTQGSSPPLHF	TGTGCCAGCACTCAGGGGTCAAGTCCACCCCTCCACTTT	.	TRBJ1-6	.	TRBV11-2
CASSPDRFYEKLFF	TGTGCCAGCAGCCCGGACAGGTTTTATGAAAAACTGTTTTTT	TRBD1	TRBJ1-4	.	TRBV7-2
CASSLAGAGEGETQYF	TGTGCCAGCAGCTTAGCAGGAGCAGGGGAAGGGGAGACCCAGTACTTC	.	TRBJ2-5	.	TRBV7-8
CASSSTHRGLSYEQYF	TGTGCCAGCAGTTCGACCCACAGGGGGCTAAGCTACGAGCAGTACTTC	TRBD1	TRBJ2-7	.	TRBV5-8
CASSGGRKNTEAFF	TGTGCCAGTAGCGGGGGGCGGAAGAACACTGAAGCTTTCTTT	.	TRBJ1-1	once	TRBV19
CSVLLAGTEAFF	TGCAGCGTTCTCTTGGCGGGAACTGAAGCTTTCTTT	.	TRBJ1-1	.	TRBV29-1
CASSLSILAGGTDTQYF	TGTGCCAGCAGCTTATCCATTCTAGCGGGAGGCACAGATACGCAGTATTTT	TRBD2	TRBJ2-3	.	TRBV11-1
CATSRGRKETQYF	TGTGCCACCAGCAGAGGCCGGAAAGAGACCCAGTACTTC	.	TRBJ2-5	.	TRBV15
CASSLQVGNQPQHF	TGTGCCAGCAGCTTACAAGTTGGCAATCAGCCCCAGCATTTT	.	TRBJ1-5	.	TRBV7-3
CASSGFSGRPEQETQYF	TGTGCCAGCTCGGGTTTTAGCGGGAGGCCAGAGCAAGAGACCCAGTACTTC	TRBD2	TRBJ2-5	.	TRBV18
CASRRDGSSYEQYF	TGTGCCAGCAGGCGGGACGGCAGCTCCTACGAGCAGTACTTC	.	TRBJ2-7	.	TRBV6-5
CASSSRVGDQPQHF	TGTGCCAGCAGCTCCCGCGTGGGAGATCAGCCCCAGCATTTT	.	TRBJ1-5	.	TRBV7-2
CASRGTSGNEQYF	TGTGCCAGCAGGGGGACTAGCGGGAACGAGCAGTACTTC	TRBD2	TRBJ2-7	.	TRBV5-4
CASSESGINNSPLHF	TGTGCCAGCAGTGAGTCCGGGATTAATAATTCACCCCTCCACTTT	.	TRBJ1-6	.	TRBV6-1
CASSFGQGLGTDTQYF	TGTGCCAGCAGCTTCGGACAGGGTCTCGGCACAGATACGCAGTATTTT	TRBD1	TRBJ2-3	.	TRBV7-3
CAWSQNVMGEQYF	TGTGCCTGGAGTCAGAATGTAATGGGCGAGCAGTACTTC	.	TRBJ2-7	.	TRBV30
CSATWDLSGLGNEQFF	TGCAGCGCAACTTGGGACCTTAGCGGTTTAGGGAATGAGCAGTTCTTC	.	TRBJ2-1	.	TRBV29-1
CASSPIRDTEAFF	TGTGCCAGCTCACCAATAAGGGATACTGAAGCTTTCTTT	.	TRBJ1-1	.	TRBV18
CASSLGSGGPEAFF	TGTGCCAGCAGCCTTGGGAGCGGGGGCCCTGAAGCTTTCTTT	.	TRBJ1-1	.	TRBV4-2
CAGKGTGPYEQYF	TGTGCCGGAAAGGGGACAGGGCCCTACGAGCAGTACTTC	TRBD1	TRBJ2-7	.	TRBV30
CASSLVGARKNYGYTF	TGTGCCAGCAGCTTAGTAGGTGCCAGGAAAAACTATGGCTACACCTTC	.	TRBJ1-2	.	TRBV7-8
CASSPFGGYSNQPQHF	TGTGCCAGCAGTCCTTTTGGAGGGTATAGCAATCAGCCCCAGCATTTT	.	TRBJ1-5	.	TRBV27
CASSRWTSGTSTDTQYF	TGTGCCAGCAGCCGCTGGACTAGCGGGACTAGCACAGATACGCAGTATTTT	TRBD2	TRBJ2-3	few	TRBV14
CASSSLAGGPGNEQFF	TGTGCCAGCAGCTCTCTAGCGGGAGGGCCGGGCAATGAGCAGTTCTTC	TRBD2	TRBJ2-1	.	TRBV11-2
CASTASRVHEQYF	TGTGCCAGCACAGCTTCCAGGGTGCACGAGCAGTACTTC	.	TRBJ2-7	once	TRBV28
CASSPGPHRDGRNIQYF	TGTGCCAGCAGCCCCGGGCCACACAGGGATGGGAGAAACATTCAGTACTTC	.	TRBJ2-4	.	TRBV11-2
CASSLKGDSYYEQYF	TGTGCCAGCAGCCTAAAAGGTGACTCCTACTACGAGCAGTACTTC	.	TRBJ2-7	.	TRBV27
CASSSSPSGRTDTQYF	TGTGCCAGCAGCTCCTCACCTAGCGGGAGGACAGATACGCAGTATTTT	TRBD2	TRBJ2-3	.	TRBV7-9